The 16 T cell receptor beta chains in this list originate from one sample, sequenced in a study of blood T cell repertoires in COVID-19. Generated by immunoSEQ multiplex PCR, the TCRdb table keeps only in-frame clones and is missing some. The sample holds almost 400,000 clones, over 75% seen once. Input material: PBMCs or T cells enriched from blood (not recorded which). These receptors all stem from a woman in her twenties or thirties with acute COVID-19.

This CDR3 is CSVVRTNTGELFF. The CDR3 DNA follows: TGCAGCGTTGTTAGAACGAACACCGGGGAGCTGTTTTTT. The chain recombines TRBV29-1 with TRBJ2-2; D gene ambiguous. In germline, CDR1 is SQVTM, CDR2 ANQGSEA. The V gene lost 4 bases and the J gene lost 0 bases, with 6 bases spanning the gap. The CDR3 sequence is 13 residues long.

Only a few counts were recorded for this clone. This chain uses TRBV5-8 with TRBJ2-7, with D uncertain. Germline CDR1 reads SGHTS; CDR2 reads YDEGEE. V shed 1 base and J shed 3 bases, with 2 bases lying between them. The CDR3 is 11 amino acids. This CDR3 is CASSLHYEQYF. The CDR3 region has the DNA TGTGCCAGCAGCTTGCACTACGAGCAGTACTTC. The whole variable domain, filled in from reference TRBV5-8 and TRBJ2-7, reads EAGVTQSPTHLIKTRGQQATLRCSPISGHTSVYWYQQALGLGLQFLLWYDEGEERNRGNFPPRFSGRQFPNYSSELNVNALELEDSALYLCASSLHYEQYFGPGTRLTVT.

This chain uses TRBV30 with TRBJ2-7; TRBD2 matches at 8 bases. The length of the CDR3 is 12 residues. CDR1 and CDR2 (germline): GTSNPN, SVGIG (reference sequence). V lost 1 base and J lost 7; bases outside the gene matches: 3. In DNA form, the CDR3 reads TGTGCCTGGAGTGACAGCGGGGGTGAGCAGTACTTC. Protein product: CAWSDSGGEQYF. The whole variable domain, filled in from reference TRBV30 and TRBJ2-7, reads SQTIHQWPATLVQPVGSPLSLECTVEGTSNPNLYWYRQAAGRGLQLLFYSVGIGQISSEVPQNLSASRPQDRQFILSSKKLLLSDSGFYLCAWSDSGGEQYFGPGTRLTVT.

The rearrangement joins TRBV5-1 to TRBJ1-2, with D unresolved. This CDR3 is built from 13 residues. Trimming took 0 bases from V and 8 from J, leaving 11 bases between them. Germline CDR1 reads SGHRS; CDR2 reads YFSETQ. This CDR3 reads CASSLDRSKGYTF. The DNA for the CDR3 is TGCGCCAGCAGCTTGGACCGCAGTAAAGGCTACACCTTC.

The chain carries TRBV6-2 or TRBV6-3 and TRBJ2-7; D is possibly TRBD1 (7 bases). The CDR3 has 18 amino acids. V was trimmed by 4 bases and J by 0 bases, leaving 22 bases between them. The germline V gene has CDR1 MNHEY and CDR2 SVGEGT. The CDR3 reads CASSWGAKGQSNSYEQYF. Written as DNA, the CDR3 is TGTGCCAGCAGTTGGGGGGCCAAGGGACAGTCAAACTCCTACGAGCAGTACTTC.

The CDR3 DNA follows: TGTGCCAGCAGCCCCCGGGACAGGGGAGGACCAGATACGCAGTATTTT. This translates into CASSPRDRGGPDTQYF. J is TRBJ2-3 and V is TRBV7-6; TRBD1 matches 10 bases. J lost 4 bases, V lost 5 bases, and 9 bases had no gene match. Germline assignment: CDR1 SGHVS and CDR2 FNYEAQ. The length of the CDR3 is 16 residues.

This chain joins TRBV10-3 and TRBJ2-7, with 7 bases matching TRBD1. Trimming removed 4 bases from V and 4 bases from J; junction bases left unmatched: 13. Germline values: CDR1 ENHRY, CDR2 SYGVKD. CDR3 length equals 16 residues. The CDR3 DNA sequence: TGTGCCATCAGTGGGCCCGACAGGGTCGGGACATACGAGCAGTACTTC. Its translation: CAISGPDRVGTYEQYF.

The rearrangement uses TRBV29-1 and TRBJ1-1; possible D gene TRBD1, 5 bases. The germline V and J ends were trimmed by 0 bases and 0 bases, with 11 bases remaining between them. This CDR3 comprises 15 residues. Germline V gives CDR1 SQVTM, CDR2 ANQGSEA. The CDR3 DNA reads TGCAGCGTTGAAGATCAGGACACTTTGAACACTGAAGCTTTCTTT. Its translation: CSVEDQDTLNTEAFF.

This rearrangement joins TRBV5-1 to TRBJ1-3, with a tentative D call TRBD1 (6 bases). V gave up 5 bases and J gave up 1 base, with 7 bases separating them. The germline CDR1 and CDR2 sequences are SGHRS and YFSETQ. This CDR3 comprises 13 residues. CDR3 nucleotides: TGCGCCAGCAGAACAGGGTCTGGAAACACCATATATTTT. It translates to CASRTGSGNTIYF.

The chain joins TRBV6-5 to TRBJ1-6, with 11 positions matching TRBD1. CDR1 is MNHEY, CDR2 SVGAGI, per germline. This CDR3 is built from 15 residues. The V segment lost 2 bases and the J segment 9 bases; nucleotides outside the gene matches: 3. The CDR3 protein is CASSYADRGLSPLHF. CDR3 coding DNA: TGTGCCAGCAGTTACGCGGACAGGGGGCTTTCACCCCTCCACTTT.

This clone occurred once. The J gene is TRBJ1-2, the V gene TRBV3-1 (or the pseudogene TRBV3-2), with unresolved D. The CDR3 runs 14 residues. The V and J ends lost 0 bases and 5 bases respectively, with 10 bases between them. Germline CDR1 LGHDT, CDR2 YNNKEL (reference sequence). The CDR3 region is CASSQDAAKYGYTF. CDR3 nucleotides: TGTGCCAGCAGCCAAGACGCGGCCAAATATGGCTACACCTTC.

This rearrangement joins TRBV5-1 to TRBJ1-2; D unresolved. The CDR3 contains 13 residues. Deletions cut 3 bases from V and 8 bases from J, with 14 bases between. Germline V gene lookup returns CDR1 SGHRS and CDR2 YFSETQ. The CDR3 loop is CASSSEGQAGYTF. The CDR3 DNA is TGCGCCAGCAGCTCAGAGGGTCAGGCCGGCTACACCTTC. Based on the CDR3 plus reference TRBV5-1 and TRBJ1-2, the full variable domain is KAGVTQTPRYLIKTRGQQVTLSCSPISGHRSVSWYQQTPGQGLQFLFEYFSETQRNKGNFPGRFSGRQFSNSRSEMNVSTLELGDSALYLCASSSEGQAGYTFGSGTRLTVV.

The chain has TRBV7-9 and TRBJ1-2; D unclear. Per the germline V gene, CDR1 is SEHNR and CDR2 is FQNEAQ (reference sequence). The CDR3 loop spans 12 amino acids. With 1 base removed from V and 6 bases from J, the gap between germline ends came to 6 bases. CDR3 nucleotide sequence: TGTGCCAGCAGCTTAGTCGGGGATGGCTACACCTTC. Translating it yields CASSLVGDGYTF.

This sequence joins TRBV24-1 and TRBJ2-1; tentative D call: TRBD2 (5 bases). This CDR3 is built from 15 residues. Germline CDR1 is KGHDR and CDR2 is SFDVKD. V was trimmed by 9 bases and J by 5 bases, leaving 19 bases between them. The CDR3 loop is CATSASGKLNNEQFF. CDR3 sequence (DNA): TGTGCCACCTCAGCATCGGGGAAATTGAACAATGAGCAGTTCTTC.

The gene calls are TRBV30 and TRBJ1-3, with TRBD1 matching 8 bases. Trimming removed 2 bases from V and 3 bases from J; junction bases left unmatched: 0. The CDR3 is made up of 13 amino acids. CDR1 GTSNPN and CDR2 SVGIG come from the germline V gene (reference sequence). The CDR3 nucleotides are TGTGCCTGGAGTACAGGGGGTGGAAACACCATATATTTT. Residues: CAWSTGGGNTIYF.

This rearrangement joins TRBV19 to TRBJ1-6, with TRBD1 identical over 8 bases. Germline values: CDR1 LNHDA, CDR2 SQIVND (reference sequence). J was trimmed by 9 bases and V by 2 bases; bases with no gene match: 9. This CDR3 is built from 16 residues. DNA for the CDR3: TGTGCCAGTAGTATACGGACAGGGACGTTTTCTTCACCCCTCCACTTT. Encoded protein: CASSIRTGTFSSPLHF.